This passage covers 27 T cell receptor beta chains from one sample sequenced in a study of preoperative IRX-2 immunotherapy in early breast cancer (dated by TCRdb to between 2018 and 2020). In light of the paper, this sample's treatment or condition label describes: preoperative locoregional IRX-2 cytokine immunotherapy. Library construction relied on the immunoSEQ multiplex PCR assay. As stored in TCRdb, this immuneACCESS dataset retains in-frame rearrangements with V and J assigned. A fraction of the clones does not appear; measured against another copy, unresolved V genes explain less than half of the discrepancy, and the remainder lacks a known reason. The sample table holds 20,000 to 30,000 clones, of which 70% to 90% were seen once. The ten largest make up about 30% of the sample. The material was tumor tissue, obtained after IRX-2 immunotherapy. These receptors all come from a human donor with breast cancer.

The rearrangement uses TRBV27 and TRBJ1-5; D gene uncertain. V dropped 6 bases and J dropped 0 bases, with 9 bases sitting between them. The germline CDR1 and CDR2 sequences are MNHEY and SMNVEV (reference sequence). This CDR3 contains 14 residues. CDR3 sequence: CASSGQNSNQPQHF. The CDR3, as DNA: TGTGCCAGCAGCGGTCAGAATAGCAATCAGCCCCAGCATTTT.

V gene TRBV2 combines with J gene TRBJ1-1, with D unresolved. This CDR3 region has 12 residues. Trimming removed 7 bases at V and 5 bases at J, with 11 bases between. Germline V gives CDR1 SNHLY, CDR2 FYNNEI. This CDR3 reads CASKGLRTEAFF. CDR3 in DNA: TGTGCCAGCAAGGGTTTGCGGACTGAAGCTTTCTTT. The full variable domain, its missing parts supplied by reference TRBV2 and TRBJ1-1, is EPEVTQTPSHQVTQMGQEVILRCVPISNHLYFYWYRQILGQKVEFLVSFYNNEISEKSEIFDDQFSVERPDGSNFTLKIRSTKLEDSAMYFCASKGLRTEAFFGQGTRLTVV.

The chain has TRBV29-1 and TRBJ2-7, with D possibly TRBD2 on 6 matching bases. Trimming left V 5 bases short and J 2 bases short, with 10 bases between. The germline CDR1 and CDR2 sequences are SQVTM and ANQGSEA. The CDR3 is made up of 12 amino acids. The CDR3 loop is CSVLGGTYEQYF. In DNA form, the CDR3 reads TGCAGCGTTCTTGGGGGGACCTACGAGCAGTACTTC.

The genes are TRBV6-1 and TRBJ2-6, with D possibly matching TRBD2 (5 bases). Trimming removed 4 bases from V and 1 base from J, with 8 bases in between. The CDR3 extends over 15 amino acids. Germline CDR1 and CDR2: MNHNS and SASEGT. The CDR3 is CASSAEASGANVLTF. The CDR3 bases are TGTGCCAGCAGTGCGGAGGCTTCTGGGGCCAACGTCCTGACTTTC.

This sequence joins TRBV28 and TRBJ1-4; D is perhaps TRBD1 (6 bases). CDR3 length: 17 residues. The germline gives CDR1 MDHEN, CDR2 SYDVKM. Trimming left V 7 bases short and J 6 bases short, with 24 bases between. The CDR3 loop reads CASTTFYRGGLYEKLFF. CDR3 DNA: TGTGCCAGCACCACATTTTATCGAGGGGGATTATATGAAAAACTGTTTTTT.

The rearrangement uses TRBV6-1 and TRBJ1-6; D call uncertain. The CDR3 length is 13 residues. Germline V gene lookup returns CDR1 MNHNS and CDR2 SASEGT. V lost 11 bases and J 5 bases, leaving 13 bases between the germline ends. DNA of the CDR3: TGTGCCGCGCGGAGGCCAGATAATTCACCCCTCCACTTT. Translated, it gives CAARRPDNSPLHF.

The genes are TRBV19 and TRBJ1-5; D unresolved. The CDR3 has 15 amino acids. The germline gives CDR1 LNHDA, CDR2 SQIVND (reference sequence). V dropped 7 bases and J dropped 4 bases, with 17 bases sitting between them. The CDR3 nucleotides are TGTGCCAGTACCCCGGACCCATGGGCAAATCAGCCCCAGCATTTT. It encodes CASTPDPWANQPQHF.

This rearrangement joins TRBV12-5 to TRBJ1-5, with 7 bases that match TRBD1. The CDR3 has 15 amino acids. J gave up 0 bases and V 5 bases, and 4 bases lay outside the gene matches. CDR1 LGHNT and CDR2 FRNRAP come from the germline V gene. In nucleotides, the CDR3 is TGTGCTAGTGGTCTTGGGACAGCTAGCAATCAGCCCCAGCATTTT. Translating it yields CASGLGTASNQPQHF.

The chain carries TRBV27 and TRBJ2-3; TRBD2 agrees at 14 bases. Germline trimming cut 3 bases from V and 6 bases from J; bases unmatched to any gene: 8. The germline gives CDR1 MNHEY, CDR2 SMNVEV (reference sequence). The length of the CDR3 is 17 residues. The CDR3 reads CASSFGTSGGSRDTQYF. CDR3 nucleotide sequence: TGTGCCAGCAGTTTTGGGACTAGCGGGGGCTCCAGGGATACGCAGTATTTT.

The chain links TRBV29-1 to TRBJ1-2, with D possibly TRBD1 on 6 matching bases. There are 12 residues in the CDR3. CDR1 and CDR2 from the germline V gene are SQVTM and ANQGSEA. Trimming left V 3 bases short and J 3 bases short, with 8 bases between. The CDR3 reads CSVEGGDYGYTF. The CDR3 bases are TGCAGCGTTGAGGGGGGCGACTATGGCTACACCTTC.

This chain's CDR3 is CASSELLVADQSEQYF. The CDR3 DNA reads TGTGCCAGCAGTGAACTGCTCGTTGCGGATCAATCCGAGCAGTACTTC. The chain uses TRBV6-1 and TRBJ2-7; D not certain. CDR1 and CDR2 (germline): MNHNS, SASEGT. Trimming pared 2 bases from V and 6 bases from J, leaving 20 bases between. The CDR3 is 16 residues long.

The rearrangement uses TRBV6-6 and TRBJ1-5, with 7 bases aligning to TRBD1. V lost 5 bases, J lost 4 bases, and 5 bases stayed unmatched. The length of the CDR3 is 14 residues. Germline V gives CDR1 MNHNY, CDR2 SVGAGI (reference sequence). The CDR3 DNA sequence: TGTGCCAGCAGTACCGGACAGGATAATCAGCCCCAGCATTTT. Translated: CASSTGQDNQPQHF.

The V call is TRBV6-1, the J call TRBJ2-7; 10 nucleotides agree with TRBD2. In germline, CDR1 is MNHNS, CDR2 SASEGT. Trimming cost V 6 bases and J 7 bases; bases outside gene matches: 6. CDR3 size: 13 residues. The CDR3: CASRSGGASEQYF. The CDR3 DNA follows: TGTGCCAGCAGGAGCGGGGGGGCGTCTGAGCAGTACTTC.

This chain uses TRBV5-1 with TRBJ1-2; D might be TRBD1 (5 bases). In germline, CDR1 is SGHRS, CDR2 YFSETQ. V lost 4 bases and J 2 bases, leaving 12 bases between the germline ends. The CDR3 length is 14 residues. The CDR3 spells CASSEGRMNYGYTF. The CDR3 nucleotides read TGCGCCAGCAGCGAGGGACGGATGAACTATGGCTACACCTTC.

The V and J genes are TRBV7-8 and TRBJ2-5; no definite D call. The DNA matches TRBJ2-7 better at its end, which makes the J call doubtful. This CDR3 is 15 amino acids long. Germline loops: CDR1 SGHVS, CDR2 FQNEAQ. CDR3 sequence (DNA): TGTGCCAGCAGCTTAATCTCGGTCCGTACCTACGAGCAGTACTTC. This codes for CASSLISVRTYEQYF.

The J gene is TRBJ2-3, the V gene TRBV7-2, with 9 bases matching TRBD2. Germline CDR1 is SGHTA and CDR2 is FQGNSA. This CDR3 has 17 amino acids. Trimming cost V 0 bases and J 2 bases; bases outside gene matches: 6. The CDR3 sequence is CASSLAGSGGPTDTQYF. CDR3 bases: TGTGCCAGCAGCTTAGCGGGTAGCGGGGGACCCACAGATACGCAGTATTTT. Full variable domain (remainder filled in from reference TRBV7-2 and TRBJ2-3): GAGVSQSPSNKVTEKGKDVELRCDPISGHTALYWYRQSLGQGLEFLIYFQGNSAPDKSGLPSDRFSAERTGGSVSTLTIQRTQQEDSAVYLCASSLAGSGGPTDTQYFGPGTRLTVL.

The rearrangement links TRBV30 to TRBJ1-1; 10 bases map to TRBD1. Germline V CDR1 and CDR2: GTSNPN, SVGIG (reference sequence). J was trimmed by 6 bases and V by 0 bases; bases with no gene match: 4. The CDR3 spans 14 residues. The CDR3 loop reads CAWSVGQGFSEAFF. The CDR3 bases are TGTGCCTGGAGTGTGGGACAGGGGTTTTCTGAAGCTTTCTTT. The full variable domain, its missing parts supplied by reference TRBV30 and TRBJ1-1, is SQTIHQWPATLVQPVGSPLSLECTVEGTSNPNLYWYRQAAGRGLQLLFYSVGIGQISSEVPQNLSASRPQDRQFILSSKKLLLSDSGFYLCAWSVGQGFSEAFFGQGTRLTVV.

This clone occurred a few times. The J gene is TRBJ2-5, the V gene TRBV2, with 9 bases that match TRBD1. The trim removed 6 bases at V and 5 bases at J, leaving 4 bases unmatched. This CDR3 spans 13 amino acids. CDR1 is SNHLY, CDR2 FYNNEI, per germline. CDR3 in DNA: TGTGCCAGCAGAGGGACAGGGTGGGAGACCCAGTACTTC. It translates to CASRGTGWETQYF.

The CDR3 DNA is TGTGCCAGCAGTCAACAGGGGTACGAGCAGTACGTC. Its protein product is CASSQQGYEQYV. The chain recombines TRBV7-9 with TRBJ2-7; 7 bases fit TRBD1. This CDR3 is 12 amino acids long. Germline CDR1 is SEHNR and CDR2 is FQNEAQ (reference sequence). V gave up 6 bases and J gave up 4 bases; unmatched junction bases: 3.

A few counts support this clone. The CDR3: CASYVAATDTQYF. The CDR3 nucleotides read TGTGCCAGCTACGTGGCAGCTACAGATACGCAGTATTTT. This sequence joins TRBV6-5 and TRBJ2-3; D is undetermined. The CDR3 extends over 13 amino acids. V dropped 8 bases and J dropped 3 bases, with 12 bases sitting between them. Germline values: CDR1 MNHEY, CDR2 SVGAGI.

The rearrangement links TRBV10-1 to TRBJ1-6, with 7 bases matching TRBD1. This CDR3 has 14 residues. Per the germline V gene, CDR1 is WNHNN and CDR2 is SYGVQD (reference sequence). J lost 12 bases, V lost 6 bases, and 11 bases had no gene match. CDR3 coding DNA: TGCGCCAGCAGAGAAGACAGGGCCCCCAGACCCCTCCACTTT. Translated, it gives CASREDRAPRPLHF.

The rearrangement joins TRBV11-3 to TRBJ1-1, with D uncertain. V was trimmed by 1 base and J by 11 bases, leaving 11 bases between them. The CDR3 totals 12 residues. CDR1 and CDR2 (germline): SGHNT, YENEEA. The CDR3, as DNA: TGTGCCAGCAGCTTAGTGAGGAGGGAGGCTTTCTTT. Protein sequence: CASSLVRREAFF.

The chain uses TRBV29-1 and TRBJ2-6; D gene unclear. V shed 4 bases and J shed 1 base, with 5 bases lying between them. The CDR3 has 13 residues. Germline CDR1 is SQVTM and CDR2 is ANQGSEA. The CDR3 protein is CSVVFSGANVLTF. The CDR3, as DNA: TGCAGCGTTGTGTTTTCTGGGGCCAACGTCCTGACTTTC.

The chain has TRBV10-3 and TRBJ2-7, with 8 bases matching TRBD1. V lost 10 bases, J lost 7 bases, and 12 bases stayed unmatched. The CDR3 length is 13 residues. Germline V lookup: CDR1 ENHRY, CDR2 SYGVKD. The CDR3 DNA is TGTGCCACCAGAGACAGGGGAGGCGGGGAGCAGTACGTC. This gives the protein CATRDRGGGEQYV.

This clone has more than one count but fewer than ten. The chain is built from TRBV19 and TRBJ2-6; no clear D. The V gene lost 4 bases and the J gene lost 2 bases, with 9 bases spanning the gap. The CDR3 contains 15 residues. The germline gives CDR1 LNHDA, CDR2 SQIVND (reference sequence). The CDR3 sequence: CASSTTVTGANVLTF. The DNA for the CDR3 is TGTGCCAGTAGTACCACCGTGACTGGGGCCAACGTCCTGACTTTC.

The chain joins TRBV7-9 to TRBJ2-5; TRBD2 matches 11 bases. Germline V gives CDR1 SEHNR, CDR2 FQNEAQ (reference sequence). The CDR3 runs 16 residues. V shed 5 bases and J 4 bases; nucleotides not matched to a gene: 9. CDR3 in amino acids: CASSPYSGGALETQYF. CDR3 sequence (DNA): TGTGCCAGCAGCCCCTATAGCGGGGGGGCCTTAGAGACCCAGTACTTC.

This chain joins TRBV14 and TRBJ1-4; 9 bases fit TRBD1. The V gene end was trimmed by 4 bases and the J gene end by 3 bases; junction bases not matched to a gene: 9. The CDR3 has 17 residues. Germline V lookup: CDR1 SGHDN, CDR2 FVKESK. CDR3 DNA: TGTGCCAGCAGCCCTCCCGGGACAGGGCGGCCTAATGAAAAACTGTTTTTT. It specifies CASSPPGTGRPNEKLFF.